This T cell receptor beta chain was captured by sequencing in a study of T cell responses to AZD1222 COVID-19 vaccine. Germline V lookup: CDR1 LGHDT, CDR2 YNNKEL (reference sequence). The CDR3 runs to 16 residues. Unmatched junction bases numbered 12, after V lost 4 bases and J lost 7 bases. Concerning this clone itself: The antigen remains undetermined.

Profiled with immunoSEQ multiplex PCR; TCRdb holds only in-frame clones, not every one. Among 100,000 to 150,000 clones listed, roughly nine tenths were seen once. Study observations and caveats: Among the donors, most were white British and more were female, and clonal diversity was possibly underestimated.

Sequenced material: peripheral blood, taken on day 0 of AZD1222 vaccination. The chain links TRBV3-1 (or the pseudogene TRBV3-2) to TRBJ2-3, with 9 bases aligning to TRBD2. The clonotype was recovered from an adult in good health. The CDR3 nucleotides are TGTGCCAGCAGCCCAGTTTTCCCTAGCGGGATAAATACGCAGTATTTT. Residues: CASSPVFPSGINTQYF.